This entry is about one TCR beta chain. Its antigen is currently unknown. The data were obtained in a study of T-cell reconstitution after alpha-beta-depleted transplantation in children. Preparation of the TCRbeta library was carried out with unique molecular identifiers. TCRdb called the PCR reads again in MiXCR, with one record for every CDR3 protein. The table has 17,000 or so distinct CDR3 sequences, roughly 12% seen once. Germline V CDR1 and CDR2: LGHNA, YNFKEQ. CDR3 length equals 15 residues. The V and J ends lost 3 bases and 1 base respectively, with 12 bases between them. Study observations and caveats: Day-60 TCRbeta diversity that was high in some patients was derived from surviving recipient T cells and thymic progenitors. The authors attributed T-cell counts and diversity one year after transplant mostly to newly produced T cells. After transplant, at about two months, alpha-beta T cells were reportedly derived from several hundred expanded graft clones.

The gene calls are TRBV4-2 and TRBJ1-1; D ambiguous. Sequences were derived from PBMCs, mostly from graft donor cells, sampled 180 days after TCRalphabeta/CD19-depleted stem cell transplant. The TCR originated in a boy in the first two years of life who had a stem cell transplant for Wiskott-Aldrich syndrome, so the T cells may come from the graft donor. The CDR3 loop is CASSHEGWWNTEAFF. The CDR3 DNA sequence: TGTGCCAGCAGCCATGAAGGGTGGTGGAACACTGAAGCTTTCTTT.